This entry is about one TCR beta chain. The antigen remains unidentified. Methotrexate plus calcineurin inhibitor accompanied controls' myeloablative marrow transplants; sampling was 1 year later. The data stem from a study of T cells after posttransplantation cyclophosphamide. Data came from immunoSEQ multiplex PCR; TCRdb stores just in-frame clones and leaves some out. The sample records 15,000 to 19,000 clones, 80% to 85% being singletons. Study results and caveats: Skin or GI-infiltrating T cells shared few TRB sequences with blood. Recipient CMV seropositivity and CMV reactivation strongly tracked TRB clonality.

This CDR3 is built from 16 residues. Trimming removed 4 bases from V and 7 bases from J; junction bases left unmatched: 12. CDR1 is SGDLS, CDR2 YYNGEE, per germline. The material was PBMCs, obtained roughly 350 days after allogeneic stem cell transplant with calcineurin inhibitor and methotrexate. This chain joins TRBV9 and TRBJ2-7; 12 positions match TRBD2. The receptor comes from a young adult male patient who received an allogeneic stem cell transplant from a related donor, was CMV-positive, and had no GVHD. Some of these T cells may belong to the graft donor. The CDR3 DNA reads as TGTGCCAGCAGCCCGAAACTAGCGGGAGGTATCGGGGAGCAGTACTTC. It is translated as CASSPKLAGGIGEQYF.